This T cell receptor beta chain came from a study of identifying expanded T cells in peripheral blood. J was trimmed by 1 base and V by 6 bases; bases with no gene match: 7. Germline lookup yields CDR1 ENHRY and CDR2 SYGVKD. The CDR3 covers 15 residues. Sequencing used immunoSEQ multiplex PCR; TCRdb keeps in-frame clones, though not all of them. This sample has some 78,000 clones, with about 83% found just once. The gene calls are TRBV10-3 and TRBJ2-5; 8 nucleotides line up with TRBD1. This sequence originates from a person aged 18 to 75 in good health. Sequenced: blood. The CDR3, as DNA: TGTGCCATCAGGGGGACAGGTGACCTCCAAGAGACCCAGTACTTC. It yields the protein CAIRGTGDLQETQYF.